Sequencing of this T cell receptor beta chain was carried out in a study of OX40 agonist ivuxolimab in advanced cancers. For context, the study as a whole: Ivuxolimab, which targeted the costimulatory receptor OX40 (CD134), was an agonistic, fully human IgG2 monoclonal antibody. Intravenous ivuxolimab was administered to patients every 2 weeks at six dose levels: 0.01, 0.1, 0.3, 1.5, 3 and 10 mg/kg. Among the roughly 52 dose-escalation patients, around 20 had hepatocellular carcinoma, around 15 melanoma, 9 renal cell carcinoma and 9 head and neck cancer. The dose-escalation cohort was about 87% male with a mean age of approximately 60 years, ranging from 23 to 79. Patients were allowed to have had prior anti-PD-1, anti-PD-L1 or anti-CTLA-4 therapy, and around 37% of the dose-escalation patients had previously received checkpoint inhibitors. Three dose-escalation patients achieved partial responses, one with hepatocellular carcinoma and two with cutaneous melanoma. The point of sequencing TCRbeta in the periphery was to test whether ivuxolimab changed TCR sequence diversity and drove clonal T-cell expansion. The paper reports the monotherapy dose-escalation portion (N ≈ 50 patients) of the phase I ivuxolimab trial.

Patients with autoimmune disease history or receiving systemic immunosuppression were excluded from the trial. Peripheral blood for TCR sequencing was collected from all dose cohorts at baseline, on cycle 4 day 1, and on cycle 7 day 1. Samples were obtained from an open-label, multicenter, first-in-human phase I dose-escalation trial of ivuxolimab. Adults with locally advanced or metastatic melanoma, renal cell, hepatocellular, or head and neck squamous cell carcinoma were enrolled in the trial. Before TCR sequencing, CD4+ T cells and CD8+ T cells were sorted from peripheral blood as separate populations. The CDR3 goes from the cysteine to the phenylalanine over 13 residues. The sequence is cut down to CDR3 DNA, 39 bases in frame from base 1. Taken from the germline V gene, the CDR1 and CDR2 loops are SGHTA and FQGNSA. Between the V and J ends, shortened by 1 base and 3 bases respectively, the junction contains 1 base.

Genomic DNA was extracted from sorted cells for sequencing of the TCRbeta CDR3 region. The immunoSEQ Assay was used for sequencing of TCRbeta CDR3 regions. TCRdb took this table from immuneACCESS and kept in-frame rearrangements with V and J called. Such tables lack part of the clones; where checked against another copy, unresolved V genes explain under half of the gap, and the rest is unexplained. A total of approximately 58,000 clones appear in this sample, 86% of them only once. The ten largest clonotypes hold 2% to 3% of the sample. Concerning this clone: This receptor's antigen is unknown. Per-nucleotide qualities are absent, and no much larger clonotype sits a single base away.

The investigation overall reported the following: On average, CD8+ T cells showed more expanded clones than CD4+ T cells after ivuxolimab. In the 0.1-3.0 mg/kg groups, partial responders had among the lowest normalized peripheral clonal expansion, particularly in CD8+ T cells. Low levels of normalized T-cell clonal expansion were also seen in some patients who did not respond. Clonal expansion of both CD4+ and CD8+ blood T cells was observed from baseline to week 6 at doses 0.1 to 3.0 mg/kg. The antigen specificity of the peripheral T cells that underwent clonal expansion was not determined.

Specimen: CD4+ or CD8+ T cells sorted from blood, collected in a trial of the OX40 agonist ivuxolimab. Recombination connected TRBV7-2 to TRBJ2-6; confidence is insufficient to name the D gene. This TCR derives from an adult with an advanced solid tumor such as melanoma, head and neck, liver or kidney cancer. In nucleotides, the sequence is TGTGCCAGCAGCTTAGTTGGGGCCAACGTCCTGACTTTC. It translates as CASSLVGANVLTF.